This T cell receptor beta chain was retrieved from a study of cytomegalovirus exposure and HLA in healthy donors. Study-level information: Some 85 million unique TCRs, all from HLA-typed donors, were included in an early release of the data. Study observations and caveats: The listing of approximately 160 TCR beta chains classed them as cytomegalovirus-associated. Presence/absence analysis assumed near-uniform sequencing depth across donors. A later analysis revealed that TCR association rates differed between HLA loci, peaking at DRB1 and bottoming out at HLA-C.

Germline assignment: CDR1 MNHEY and CDR2 SMNVEV (reference sequence). This CDR3 spans 15 amino acids. V trimming: 2 bases; J trimming: 8 bases; junction bases outside the gene matches: 6. The PCR was carried out with 60 Vbeta primers and 13 Jbeta primers. Here immunoSEQ multiplex PCR was the method, and the copy in TCRdb shows in-frame clones only, minus some. Here the sample spans some 150,000 clones, about 70% being singletons. As regards this clone: Its specificity is unknown.

What was sequenced was PBMCs. The sequence was collected from a woman between 40 and 55 years old in good health and CMV-seronegative. This chain uses TRBV27 with TRBJ2-1; TRBD2 agrees at 10 bases. The CDR3 DNA sequence: TGTGCCAGCAGTTTACAGCGGGGGGGCCGAGATGAGCAGTTCTTC. It encodes CASSLQRGGRDEQFF.